The clone carrying this TCR beta chain occurred a few times. The sample belongs to a study of blood T cell repertoires in COVID-19. The trim removed 4 bases at V and 0 bases at J, leaving 2 bases unmatched. CDR1 and CDR2 from the germline V gene are SNHLY and FYNNEI. The CDR3 contains 16 residues. Per the study methods: Nucleated cell number was recorded as an estimate derived from reference gene primer amplification. Libraries were prepared by immunoSEQ multiplex PCR; TCRdb keeps only in-frame clonotypes and omits some of them. V, J and clone size are taken as reported in that table, and D and trimming were inferred from the DNA itself. The table has approximately 100,000 clones, 85% seen once.

The chain carries TRBV2 and TRBJ2-7, with TRBD2 identical over 14 bases. The material sequenced was peripheral blood. The source is an elderly man with acute or convalescent COVID-19. CDR3: CASSAGLAGGSYEQYF. The DNA of the CDR3 is TGTGCCAGCAGTGCAGGACTAGCGGGGGGCTCCTACGAGCAGTACTTC. The full variable domain, in which reference TRBV2 and TRBJ2-7 provide the parts outside the CDR3, is EPEVTQTPSHQVTQMGQEVILRCVPISNHLYFYWYRQILGQKVEFLVSFYNNEISEKSEIFDDQFSVERPDGSNFTLKIRSTKLEDSAMYFCASSAGLAGGSYEQYFGPGTRLTVT.